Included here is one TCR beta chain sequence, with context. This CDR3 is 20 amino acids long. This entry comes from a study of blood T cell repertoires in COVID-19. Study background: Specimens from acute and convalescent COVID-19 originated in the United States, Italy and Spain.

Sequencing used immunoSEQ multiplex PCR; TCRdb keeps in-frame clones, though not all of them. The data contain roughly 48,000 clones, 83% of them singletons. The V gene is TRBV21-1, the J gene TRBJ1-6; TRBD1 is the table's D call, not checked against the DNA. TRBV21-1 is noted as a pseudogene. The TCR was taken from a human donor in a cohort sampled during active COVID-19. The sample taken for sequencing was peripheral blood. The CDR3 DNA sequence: TGTGCCAGCAGCAAACGCCTCCTGGGACAGGTATCCTCCTATAATTCACCCCTCCACTTT. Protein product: CASSKRLLGQVSSYNSPLHF.